This T cell receptor (beta chain) came from a study of blood T cell repertoires in COVID-19. Study processing details: Estimates of nucleated cell counts were drawn from the amplification of reference gene primers. Clones were read by immunoSEQ multiplex PCR, and TCRdb kept only the in-frame ones, dropping some. Clonal size and the V and J genes are those of that table, whereas D and trimming came from the DNA. Among around 200,000 clones, roughly 77% were seen once, and the ten largest hold about 9.3%. The CDR3 runs to 13 residues. Trimming removed 6 bases from V and 5 bases from J, with 14 bases in between. Looked up from germline, CDR1 is SGHRS and CDR2 is YFSETQ.

The source of this sequence is a man in his forties who had recovered from COVID-19. The V call is TRBV5-1, the J call TRBJ2-5; the D gene is possibly TRBD2 (6 bases). The sequencing sample was made of PBMCs or T cells enriched from blood (not recorded which). CDR3 sequence reads: CASTGGLRETQYF. As DNA, the CDR3 is TGCGCCAGCACCGGGGGACTCCGGGAGACCCAGTACTTC.